This T cell receptor (beta chain) appears in the sequencing data of a study of identical twins. CDR3 size: 14 residues. The germline V and J ends were trimmed by 7 bases and 3 bases, with 16 bases remaining between them. Germline V gives CDR1 SGHKS, CDR2 YYEKEE (reference sequence). This clonotype was observed a handful of times. Carrying unique molecular identifiers, the cDNA also gained a universal primer site through template switching. TCRdb re-derived calls from the 5' RACE reads in MiXCR, one entry per CDR3 protein. This repertoire shows 350,000 to 400,000 distinct CDR3 sequences, 7% to 9.5% found once; its top ten account for 7.5% to 9.5%.

This TCR was recovered from a woman aged 45-65 years in good health. Sample: naive T cells sorted from blood. The chain uses TRBV5-5 and TRBJ2-5; D gene uncertain. CDR3: CASLLGPNEETQYF. CDR3 nucleotides: TGTGCCAGCTTATTAGGCCCTAATGAAGAGACCCAGTACTTC.